The sequence of this T cell receptor (beta chain) was determined in a study of T cells after posttransplantation cyclophosphamide. Busulfan-fludarabine conditioning, marrow transplant, and cyclophosphamide on days +3 and +4 were administered. TCRdb's copy holds only in-frame clones and misses some; the assay was immunoSEQ multiplex PCR. Singletons are absent from the sample, which has 870 or so clones. This CDR3 spans 11 amino acids. Germline V CDR1 and CDR2: ENHRY, SYGVKD. The J segment lost 4 bases and the V segment lost 11 bases, leaving 4 bases of the junction unmatched. This clone is medium-sized (0.01 to 0.1%) within its sample. Its antigen is unknown. Study results and caveats: TRB clonality was highly associated with recipient CMV seropositivity and reactivation.

The sequenced sample was PBMCs, obtained after allogeneic stem cell transplant with posttransplant cyclophosphamide. This sequence originates from a male patient aged 30 to 40 who received an allogeneic stem cell transplant from a related donor, was CMV-positive, and had no GVHD. The graft donor may account for some of the T cells. The chain recombines TRBV10-3 with TRBJ1-1; 7 positions agree with TRBD1. The CDR3 here is CAVRQGTEAFF. The CDR3 nucleotides read TGTGCCGTCCGACAGGGCACTGAAGCTTTCTTT.